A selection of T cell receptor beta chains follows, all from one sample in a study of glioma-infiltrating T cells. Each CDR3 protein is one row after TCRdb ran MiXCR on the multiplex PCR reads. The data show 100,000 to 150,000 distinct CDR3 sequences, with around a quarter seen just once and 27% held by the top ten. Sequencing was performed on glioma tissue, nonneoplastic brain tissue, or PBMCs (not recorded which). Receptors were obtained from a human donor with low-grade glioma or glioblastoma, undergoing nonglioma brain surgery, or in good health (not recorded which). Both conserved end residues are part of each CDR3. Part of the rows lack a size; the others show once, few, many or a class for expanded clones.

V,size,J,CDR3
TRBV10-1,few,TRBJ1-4,CASSESGGSKLFF
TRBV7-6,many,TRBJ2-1,CASSRGGAGIYEQFF
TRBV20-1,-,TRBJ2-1,CSVPVSARRGGRNEQFF
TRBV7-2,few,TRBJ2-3,CASSFEGGAGTDTQYF
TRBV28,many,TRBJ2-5,CASSRDPAETQYF
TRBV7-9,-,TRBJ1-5,CASNNPLGPQHF
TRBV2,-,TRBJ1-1,CASMEDASTEAFF
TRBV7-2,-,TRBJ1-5,CASSLGDRDQPQHF
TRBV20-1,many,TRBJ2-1,CSAGSYNEQFF
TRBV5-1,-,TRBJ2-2,CASSLQQSTGELFF
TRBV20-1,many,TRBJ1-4,CSGEEGRGEKLFF
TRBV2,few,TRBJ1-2,CATSATELDYGYTF
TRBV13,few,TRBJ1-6,CASSGDGSPLHF
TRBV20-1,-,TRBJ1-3,CSARDSTEPGTTIYF
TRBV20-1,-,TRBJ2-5,CSARDGGGNQETQYF
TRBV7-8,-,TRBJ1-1,CASSPLVGGNTEAFF
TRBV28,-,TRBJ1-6,CASSFRRTYNSPLHF
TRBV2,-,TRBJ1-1,CASHSDRQNTEAFF
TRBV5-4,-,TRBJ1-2,CASSIDRVRGGYTF
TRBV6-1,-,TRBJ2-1,CASSFLAGDKDEQFF
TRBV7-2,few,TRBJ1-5,CASSRTVGNQPQHF
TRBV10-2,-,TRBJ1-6,CATRNDIPLNSPLHF
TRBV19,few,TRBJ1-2,CASSNQGNGYTF
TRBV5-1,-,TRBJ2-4,CASSLGNRDENIQYF
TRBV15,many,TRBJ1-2,CATRKGVDGYTF
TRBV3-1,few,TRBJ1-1,CATGPRETEAFF
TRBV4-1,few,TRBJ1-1,CASSHPNRMNTEAFF
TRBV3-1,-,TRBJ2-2,CASSPVLPANTGELFF
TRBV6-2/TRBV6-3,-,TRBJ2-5,CASSYPDRHQETQYF
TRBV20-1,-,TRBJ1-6,CSATTGWGSDSPLHF
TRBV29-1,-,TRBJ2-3,CSADGTDTQYF
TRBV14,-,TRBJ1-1,CASSQRTGQNTEAFF
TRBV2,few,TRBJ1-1,CASSASVGDAFF
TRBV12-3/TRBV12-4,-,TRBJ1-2,CASSSARDSPITF
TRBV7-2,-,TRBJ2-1,CASSLLTANEQFF
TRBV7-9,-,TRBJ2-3,CASGKIQGGRARADTQYF
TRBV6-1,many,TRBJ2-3,CASSLRDRDFTDTQYF
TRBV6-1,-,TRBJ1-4,CASSGQGLSNEKLFF
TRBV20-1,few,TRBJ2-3,CSARSLSGGRSTDTQYF
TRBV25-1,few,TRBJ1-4,CASSELGTGAEKLFF
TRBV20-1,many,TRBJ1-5,CSARPTGAGNQPQHF
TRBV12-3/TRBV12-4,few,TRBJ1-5,CASSRHRDWNQPQHF
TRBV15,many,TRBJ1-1,CATRRDNLNTEAFF
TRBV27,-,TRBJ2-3,CASSLGYETSGTDTQYF
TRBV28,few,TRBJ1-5,CASIPQGNQPQHF
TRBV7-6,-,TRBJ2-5,CTSSPQGGETQYF
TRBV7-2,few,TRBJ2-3,CASSLDFRTDTQYF
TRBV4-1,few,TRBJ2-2,CASSRPLAGGRPGELFF
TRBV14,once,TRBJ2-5,CASSRHGNRGETQYF
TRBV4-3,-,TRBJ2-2,CASTFTGTGRTGELFF
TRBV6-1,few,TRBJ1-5,CASRPDRGGDQPQHF
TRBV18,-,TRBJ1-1,CASSPARQDMNTEAFF
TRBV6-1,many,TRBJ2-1,CASSEESANVGGEQFF
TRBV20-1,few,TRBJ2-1,CSASSQGLAGTPYNEQFF
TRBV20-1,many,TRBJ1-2,CSAGRPTGGGGYGYTF
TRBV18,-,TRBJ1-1,CASSPYLTEAFF
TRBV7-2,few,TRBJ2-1,CASSGGSYNEQFF
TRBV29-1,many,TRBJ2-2,CSVLTGELFF
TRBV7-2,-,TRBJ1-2,CASSLDPQVNYGYTF